Sequencing of this T cell receptor beta chain was carried out in a study of T cells in Graves' hyperthyroidism and ophthalmopathy. Exclusions: uncontrolled infection, other autoimmune disease, pregnancy, lactation. Isolation of PBMCs was performed on 8 to 10 ml fresh peripheral blood. This clonotype came up many times. Regions amplified from RNA transcripts were the TCR beta CDR3 regions. With the HTBI primer set, the TCR CDR3 went through a first round of RT-PCR. TCRdb independently ran MiXCR on the multiplex PCR reads; one entry per CDR3 protein. The table lists approximately 420,000 distinct CDR3 sequences, under 15% of them singletons. Trimming took off 4 bases at V and 6 bases at J, with 17 bases between the two ends. From germline, CDR1 is SGHAT and CDR2 FQNNGV. The length of the CDR3 is 15 residues.

The chain recombines TRBV11-2 with TRBJ2-3; D may match TRBD1 or TRBD2 (6 bases each). The sequenced material came from blood. The sequence was collected from a woman aged 25-40 years with Graves' hyperthyroidism. The CDR3 DNA reads as TGTGCCAGCAGCTCAATAGGGGGAGGAATGGATACGCAGTATTTT. Its protein is CASSSIGGGMDTQYF.